The source of this T cell receptor (beta chain) is a study of breast tumors, draining lymph nodes, adjacent tissues. Study-wide results and limits: Tumor TCR diversity was below lymph nodes but above nontumor tissue. The data were judged consistent with most tumor T cells coming from lymph node and expanding in tumor.

TCRdb re-derived calls from the multiplex PCR reads in MiXCR, one entry per CDR3 protein. The sample lists approximately 210,000 distinct CDR3 sequences, less than 40% occurring once. Axillary draining lymph nodes of breast cancer patients supplied the node samples. Germline CDR1 SGHTA, CDR2 FQGNSA. The J segment lost 3 bases and the V segment lost 5 bases, leaving 6 bases of the junction unmatched. The CDR3 sequence is 17 residues long. This clonotype has a count of ten or more. Its antigen is not known. The material sequenced was axillary lymph node tissue. V is TRBV7-2 and J is TRBJ2-3; 15 positions agree with TRBD2. This receptor was taken from a female donor with breast cancer. Some clones in this sample may be carry-over from other donors' samples. The CDR3: CASSPTGLAGGTDTQYF. The CDR3 coding sequence is TGTGCCAGCAGCCCCACCGGACTAGCGGGAGGGACAGATACGCAGTATTTT.